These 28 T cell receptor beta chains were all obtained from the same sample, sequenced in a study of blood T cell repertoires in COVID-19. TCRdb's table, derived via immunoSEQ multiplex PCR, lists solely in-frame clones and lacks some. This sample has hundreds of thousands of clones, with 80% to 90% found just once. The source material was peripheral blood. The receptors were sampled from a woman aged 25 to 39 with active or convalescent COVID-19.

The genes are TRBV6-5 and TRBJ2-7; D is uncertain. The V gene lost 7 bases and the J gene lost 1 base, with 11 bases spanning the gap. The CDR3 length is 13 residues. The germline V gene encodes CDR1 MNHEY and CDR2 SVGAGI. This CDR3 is CASTFGPSYEQYF. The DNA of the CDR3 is TGTGCCAGCACGTTTGGGCCGTCCTACGAGCAGTACTTC.

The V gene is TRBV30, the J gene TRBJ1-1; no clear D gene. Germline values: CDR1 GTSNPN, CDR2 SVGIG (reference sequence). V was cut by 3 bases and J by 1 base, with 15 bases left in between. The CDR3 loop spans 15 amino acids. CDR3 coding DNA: TGTGCCTGGAGCGCCCTTGGGAGGACGAACACTGAAGCTTTCTTT. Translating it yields CAWSALGRTNTEAFF.

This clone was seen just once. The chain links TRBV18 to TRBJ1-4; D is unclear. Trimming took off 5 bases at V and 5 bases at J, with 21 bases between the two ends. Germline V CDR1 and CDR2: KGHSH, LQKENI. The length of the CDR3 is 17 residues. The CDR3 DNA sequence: TGTGCCAGCTCAGCAACAGCGGCCCCCCGCAAGAATGAAAAACTGTTTTTT. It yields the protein CASSATAAPRKNEKLFF.

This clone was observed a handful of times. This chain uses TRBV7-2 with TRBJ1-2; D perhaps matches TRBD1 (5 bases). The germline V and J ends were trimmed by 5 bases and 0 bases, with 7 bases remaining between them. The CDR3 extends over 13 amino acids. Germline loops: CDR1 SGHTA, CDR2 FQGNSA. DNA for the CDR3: TGTGCCAGCAGCCACAGGACTAACTATGGCTACACCTTC. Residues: CASSHRTNYGYTF.

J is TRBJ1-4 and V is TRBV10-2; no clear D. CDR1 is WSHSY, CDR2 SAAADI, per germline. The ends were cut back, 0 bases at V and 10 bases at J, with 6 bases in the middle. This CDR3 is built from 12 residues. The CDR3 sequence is CASSESAGKLFF. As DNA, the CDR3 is TGCGCCAGCAGTGAGTCAGCCGGAAAACTGTTTTTT.

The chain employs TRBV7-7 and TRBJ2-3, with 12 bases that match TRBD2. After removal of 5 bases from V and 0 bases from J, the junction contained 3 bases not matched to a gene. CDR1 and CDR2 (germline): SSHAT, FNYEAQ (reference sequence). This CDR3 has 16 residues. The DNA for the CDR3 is TGTGCCAGCAGCCCGACTAGCGGGGGTAGCACAGATACGCAGTATTTT. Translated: CASSPTSGGSTDTQYF.

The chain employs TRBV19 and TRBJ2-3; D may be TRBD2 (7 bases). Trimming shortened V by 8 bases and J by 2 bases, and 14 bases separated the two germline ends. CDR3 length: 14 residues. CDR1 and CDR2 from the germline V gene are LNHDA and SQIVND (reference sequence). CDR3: CASARGRYTDTQYF. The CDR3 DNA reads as TGTGCCAGTGCGCGGGGGCGGTACACAGATACGCAGTATTTT.

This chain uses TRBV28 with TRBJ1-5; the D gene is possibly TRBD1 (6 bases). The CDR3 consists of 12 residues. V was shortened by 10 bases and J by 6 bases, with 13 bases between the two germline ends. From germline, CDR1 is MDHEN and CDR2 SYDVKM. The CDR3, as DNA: TGTGCCATCGCAAGGGGGACTCAGCCCCAGCATTTT. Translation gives CAIARGTQPQHF.

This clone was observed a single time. The CDR3 spells CASSLAGGPGNEQFF. CDR3 in DNA: TGTGCCAGCAGCTTAGCGGGAGGGCCCGGGAATGAGCAGTTCTTC. The J gene is TRBJ2-1, the V gene TRBV11-3; 8 bases match TRBD2. Trimming at V came to 1 base and at J to 7 bases, leaving 6 bases not matched to a gene. There are 15 residues in the CDR3. The germline V gene has CDR1 SGHNT and CDR2 YENEEA.

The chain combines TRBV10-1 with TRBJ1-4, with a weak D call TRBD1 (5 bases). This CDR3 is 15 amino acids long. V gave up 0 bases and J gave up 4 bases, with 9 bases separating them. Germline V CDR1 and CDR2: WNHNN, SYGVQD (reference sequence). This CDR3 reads CASSESLGLNEKLFF. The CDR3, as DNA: TGCGCCAGCAGTGAGTCGCTGGGGCTTAATGAAAAACTGTTTTTT.

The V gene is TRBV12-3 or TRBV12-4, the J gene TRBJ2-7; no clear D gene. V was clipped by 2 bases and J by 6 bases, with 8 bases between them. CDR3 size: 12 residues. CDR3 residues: CASSLRSFEQYF. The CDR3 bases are TGTGCCAGCAGTTTAAGGAGTTTCGAGCAGTACTTC.

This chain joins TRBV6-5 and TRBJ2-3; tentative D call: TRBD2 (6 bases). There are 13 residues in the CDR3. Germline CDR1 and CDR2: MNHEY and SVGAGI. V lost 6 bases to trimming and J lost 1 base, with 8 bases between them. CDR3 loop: CASRASGTDTQYF. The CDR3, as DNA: TGTGCCAGCAGGGCTAGCGGCACAGATACGCAGTATTTT.

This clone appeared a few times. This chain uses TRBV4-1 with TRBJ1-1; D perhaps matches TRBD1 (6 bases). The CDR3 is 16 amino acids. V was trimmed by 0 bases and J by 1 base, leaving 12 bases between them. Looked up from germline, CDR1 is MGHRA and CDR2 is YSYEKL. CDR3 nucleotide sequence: TGCGCCAGCAGCCAAGAAAGCGGGACAAGGAACACTGAAGCTTTCTTT. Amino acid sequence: CASSQESGTRNTEAFF.

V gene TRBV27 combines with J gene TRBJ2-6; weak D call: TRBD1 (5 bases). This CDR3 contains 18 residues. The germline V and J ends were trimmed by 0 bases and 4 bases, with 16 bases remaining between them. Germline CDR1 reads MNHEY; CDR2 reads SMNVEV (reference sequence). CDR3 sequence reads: CASSLSMDTWTGANVLTF. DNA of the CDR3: TGTGCCAGCAGTTTATCGATGGACACGTGGACCGGGGCCAACGTCCTGACTTTC.

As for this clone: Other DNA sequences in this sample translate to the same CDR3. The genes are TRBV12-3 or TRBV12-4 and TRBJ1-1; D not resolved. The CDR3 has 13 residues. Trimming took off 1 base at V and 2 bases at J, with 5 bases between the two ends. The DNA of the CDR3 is TGTGCCAGCAGTTTAGGTCCAAACACTGAAGCTTTCTTT. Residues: CASSLGPNTEAFF.

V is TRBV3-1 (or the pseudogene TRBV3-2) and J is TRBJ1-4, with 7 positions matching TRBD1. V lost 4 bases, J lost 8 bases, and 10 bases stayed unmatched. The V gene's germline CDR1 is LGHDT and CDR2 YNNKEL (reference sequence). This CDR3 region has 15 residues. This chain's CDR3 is CASSRIQGLGEKLFF. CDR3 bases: TGTGCCAGCAGCCGAATACAGGGGTTAGGGGAAAAACTGTTTTTT.

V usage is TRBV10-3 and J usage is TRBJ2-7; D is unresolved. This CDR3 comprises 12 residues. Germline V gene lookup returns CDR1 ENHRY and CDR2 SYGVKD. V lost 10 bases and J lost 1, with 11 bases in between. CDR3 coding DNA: TGTGCCACTACCACCGGGTCCTACGAGCAGTACTTC. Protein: CATTTGSYEQYF.

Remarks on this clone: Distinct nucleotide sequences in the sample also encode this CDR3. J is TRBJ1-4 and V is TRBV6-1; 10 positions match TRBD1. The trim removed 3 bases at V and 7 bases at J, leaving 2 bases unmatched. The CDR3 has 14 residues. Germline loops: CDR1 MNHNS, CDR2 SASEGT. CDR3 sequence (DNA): TGTGCCAGCAGTGAGACAGGGGGCAGTGAAAAACTGTTTTTT. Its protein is CASSETGGSEKLFF.

The CDR3 here is CASRETGAYEQYF. The CDR3 nucleotides read TGTGCCAGCAGAGAGACAGGGGCATACGAGCAGTACTTC. V is TRBV6-5 and J is TRBJ2-7, with 8 bases identical to TRBD1. After removal of 6 bases from V and 4 bases from J, the junction contained 5 bases not matched to a gene. CDR1 and CDR2 (germline): MNHEY, SVGAGI. The CDR3 is made up of 13 amino acids.

This chain's CDR3 is CASSTTPNYGYTF. In nucleotides, the CDR3 is TGTGCCAGCAGCACGACACCTAACTATGGCTACACCTTC. The chain employs TRBV7-2 and TRBJ1-2; the D is unclear. The CDR3 has 13 amino acids. V was clipped by 5 bases and J by 0 bases, with 7 bases between them. Germline V gives CDR1 SGHTA, CDR2 FQGNSA. Complete variable domain (other parts from reference TRBV7-2 and TRBJ1-2): GAGVSQSPSNKVTEKGKDVELRCDPISGHTALYWYRQSLGQGLEFLIYFQGNSAPDKSGLPSDRFSAERTGGSVSTLTIQRTQQEDSAVYLCASSTTPNYGYTFGSGTRLTVV.

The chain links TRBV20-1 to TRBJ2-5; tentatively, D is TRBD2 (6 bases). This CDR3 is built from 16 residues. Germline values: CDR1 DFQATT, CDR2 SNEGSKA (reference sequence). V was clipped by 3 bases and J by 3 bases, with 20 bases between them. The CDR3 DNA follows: TGCAGTGCTAGTCCCCGGCTGGCGGGGTTCGAAGAGACCCAGTACTTC. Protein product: CSASPRLAGFEETQYF.

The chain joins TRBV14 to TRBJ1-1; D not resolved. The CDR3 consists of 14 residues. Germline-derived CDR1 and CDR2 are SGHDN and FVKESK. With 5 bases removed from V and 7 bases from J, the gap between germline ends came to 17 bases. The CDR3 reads CASSNFRGPGEAFF. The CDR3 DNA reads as TGTGCCAGCAGCAATTTTCGAGGGCCCGGTGAAGCTTTCTTT.

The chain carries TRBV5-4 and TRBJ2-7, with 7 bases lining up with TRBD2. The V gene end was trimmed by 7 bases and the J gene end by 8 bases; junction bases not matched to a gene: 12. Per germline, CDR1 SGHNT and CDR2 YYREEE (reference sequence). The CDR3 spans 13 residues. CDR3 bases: TGTGCCAGCTACTATTTAGGGGAGGGGAAGCAGTACTTC. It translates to CASYYLGEGKQYF.

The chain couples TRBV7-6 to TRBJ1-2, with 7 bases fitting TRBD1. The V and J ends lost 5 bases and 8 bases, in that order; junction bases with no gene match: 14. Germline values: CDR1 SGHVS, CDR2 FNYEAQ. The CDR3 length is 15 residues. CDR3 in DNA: TGTGCCAGCAGCCATTCTGATCAGGGGGAAGGGGGCTACACCTTC. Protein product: CASSHSDQGEGGYTF.

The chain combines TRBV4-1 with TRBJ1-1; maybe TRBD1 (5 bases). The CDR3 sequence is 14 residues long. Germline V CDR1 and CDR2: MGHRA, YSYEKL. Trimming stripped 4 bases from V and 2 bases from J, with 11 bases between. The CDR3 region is CASSPDTFNTEAFF. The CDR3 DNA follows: TGCGCCAGCAGCCCGGACACATTTAACACTGAAGCTTTCTTT.

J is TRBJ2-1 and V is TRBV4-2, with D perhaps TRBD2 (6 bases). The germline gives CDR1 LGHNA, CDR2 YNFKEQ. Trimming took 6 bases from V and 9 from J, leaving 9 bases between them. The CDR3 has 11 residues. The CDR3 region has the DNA TGTGCCAGCAGTGGGGGAGGTGAGCAGTTCTTC. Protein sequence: CASSGGGEQFF.

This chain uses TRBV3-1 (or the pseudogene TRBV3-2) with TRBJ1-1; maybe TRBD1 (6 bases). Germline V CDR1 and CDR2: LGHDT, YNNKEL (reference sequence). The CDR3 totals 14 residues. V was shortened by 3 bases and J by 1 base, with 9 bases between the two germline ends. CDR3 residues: CASSHLQGNTEAFF. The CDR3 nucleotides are TGTGCCAGCAGCCATCTACAGGGGAACACTGAAGCTTTCTTT.

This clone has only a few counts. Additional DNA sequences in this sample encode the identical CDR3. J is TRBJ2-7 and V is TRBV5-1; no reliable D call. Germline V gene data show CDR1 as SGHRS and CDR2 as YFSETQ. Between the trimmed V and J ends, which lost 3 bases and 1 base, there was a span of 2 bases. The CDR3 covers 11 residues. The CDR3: CASSSSYEQYF. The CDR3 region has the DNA TGCGCCAGCAGCTCATCCTACGAGCAGTACTTC.